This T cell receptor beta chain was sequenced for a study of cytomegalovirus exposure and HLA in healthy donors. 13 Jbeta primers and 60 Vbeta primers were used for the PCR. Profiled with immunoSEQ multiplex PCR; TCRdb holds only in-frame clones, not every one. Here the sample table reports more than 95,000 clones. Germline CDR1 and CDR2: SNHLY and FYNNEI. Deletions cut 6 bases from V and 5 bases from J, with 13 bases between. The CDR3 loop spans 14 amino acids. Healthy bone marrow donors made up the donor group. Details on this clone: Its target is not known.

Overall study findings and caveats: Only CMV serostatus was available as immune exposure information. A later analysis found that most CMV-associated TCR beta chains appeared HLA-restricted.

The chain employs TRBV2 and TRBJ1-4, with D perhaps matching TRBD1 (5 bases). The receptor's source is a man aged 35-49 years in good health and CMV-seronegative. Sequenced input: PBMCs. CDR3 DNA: TGTGCCAGCAGGGGGGACTCTCGAAATGAAAAACTGTTTTTT. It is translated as CASRGDSRNEKLFF.